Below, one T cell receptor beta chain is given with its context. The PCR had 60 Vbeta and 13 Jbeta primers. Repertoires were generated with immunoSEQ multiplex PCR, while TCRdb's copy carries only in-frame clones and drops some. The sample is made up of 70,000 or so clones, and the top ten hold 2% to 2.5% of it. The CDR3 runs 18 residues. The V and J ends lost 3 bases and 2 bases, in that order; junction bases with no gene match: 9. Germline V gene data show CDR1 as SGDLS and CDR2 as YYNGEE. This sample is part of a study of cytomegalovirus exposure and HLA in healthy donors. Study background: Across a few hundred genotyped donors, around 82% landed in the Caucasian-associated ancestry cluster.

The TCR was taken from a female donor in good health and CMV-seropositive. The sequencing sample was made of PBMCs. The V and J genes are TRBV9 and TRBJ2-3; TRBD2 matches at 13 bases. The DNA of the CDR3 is TGTGCCAGCAGCGGTCGATGGACTAGCGGGGGTCCCACAGATACGCAGTATTTT. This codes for CASSGRWTSGGPTDTQYF.